Following are 5 T cell receptor beta chains from one sample sequenced in a study of shared clonotypes between healthy human individuals. Clones were sequenced by immunoSEQ multiplex PCR, and TCRdb holds only the in-frame ones, with some missing. Among 980,000 or so clones listed, about 80% were seen once. Material for sequencing was memory CD4+ T cells sorted from blood. Subset denoted: CD45RA-negative fraction. The receptor source for this set is a man aged 18 to 30 in good health.

Turning to this clone: A read error may account for a junction end that differs from germline. This rearrangement joins TRBV7-7 to TRBJ2-5; the D gene is possibly TRBD2 (5 bases). Germline CDR1 SSHAT, CDR2 FNYEAQ (reference sequence). The CDR3 contains 14 residues. The CDR3 spells CASSLNGVFETQYF. Here the CDR3 DNA reads TGTGCTAGCAGCTTAAACGGGGTCTTTGAGACCCAGTACTTC.

Remarks on this clone: Other DNA sequences in the sample encode the same CDR3. The rearrangement joins TRBV6-5 to TRBJ2-7; D is unclear. The CDR3 extends over 13 amino acids. CDR1 and CDR2 (germline): MNHEY, SVGAGI. V lost 6 bases and J lost 2, with 11 bases in between. The CDR3 region has the DNA TGTGCCAGCAGATCGGACCGCACCTACGAGCAGTACTTC. As protein: CASRSDRTYEQYF.

V gene TRBV6-1 combines with J gene TRBJ2-7; 12 nucleotides match TRBD2. Germline lookup yields CDR1 MNHNS and CDR2 SASEGT. The CDR3 loop spans 15 amino acids. With 4 bases clipped from V and 5 bases from J, the junction kept 6 bases outside the gene matches. CDR3 sequence reads: CASSGPSGGVNEQYF. In DNA form, the CDR3 reads TGTGCCAGCAGTGGGCCTAGCGGGGGGGTTAACGAGCAGTACTTC.

The chain links TRBV7-8 to TRBJ2-1; 9 bases line up with TRBD2. Unmatched junction bases numbered 14, after V lost 1 base and J lost 7 bases. The CDR3 runs 18 residues. Germline assignment: CDR1 SGHVS and CDR2 FQNEAQ. This CDR3 is CASSLDAGGPVRGNEQFF. The DNA of the CDR3 is TGTGCCAGCAGCTTAGATGCGGGAGGGCCCGTTCGGGGGAATGAGCAGTTCTTC.

This chain joins TRBV2 and TRBJ1-6; TRBD1 is a possible D gene (6 bases). Trimming took 8 bases from V and 7 from J, leaving 15 bases between them. This CDR3 has 14 residues. The germline V gene has CDR1 SNHLY and CDR2 FYNNEI. CDR3 nucleotides: TGTGCCAGCTCAGGGGTGGGGGCCAATTCACCCCTCCACTTT. This sequence encodes CASSGVGANSPLHF. The full variable domain, with the rest looked up from reference TRBV2 and TRBJ1-6, is EPEVTQTPSHQVTQMGQEVILRCVPISNHLYFYWYRQILGQKVEFLVSFYNNEISEKSEIFDDQFSVERPDGSNFTLKIRSTKLEDSAMYFCASSGVGANSPLHFGNGTRLTVT.